This T cell receptor (beta chain) was sequenced for a study of shared T cell receptors in the human thymus. The CDR3 spans 14 residues. The V end was cut by 1 base, the J end by 1 base, with 8 bases between. In germline, CDR1 is LNHNV, CDR2 YYDKDF (reference sequence). TCRdb keeps only in-frame clones here, not all; method: immunoSEQ multiplex PCR. The table has 500,000 to 550,000 clones, approximately 80% seen once. Another study also made use of these data, one on human thymus T cells. That publication notes: Having surgery to correct congenital heart defects, healthy Finnish infants acted as the donors. Corrective cardiac surgery supplied the resected thymus tissue. An apparent bias in V and J gene usage was seen in thymic and blood repertoires. In unrelated individuals, thymic repertoires overlapped highly, according to related research.

The chain links TRBV15 to TRBJ2-7, with D unresolved. This TCR derives from a boy less than two years old with a congenital heart defect. Sequenced material: thymocytes. CDR3 region: CATSRGGLSYEQYF. The CDR3 DNA follows: TGTGCCACCAGCAGAGGTGGCTTATCCTACGAGCAGTACTTC.